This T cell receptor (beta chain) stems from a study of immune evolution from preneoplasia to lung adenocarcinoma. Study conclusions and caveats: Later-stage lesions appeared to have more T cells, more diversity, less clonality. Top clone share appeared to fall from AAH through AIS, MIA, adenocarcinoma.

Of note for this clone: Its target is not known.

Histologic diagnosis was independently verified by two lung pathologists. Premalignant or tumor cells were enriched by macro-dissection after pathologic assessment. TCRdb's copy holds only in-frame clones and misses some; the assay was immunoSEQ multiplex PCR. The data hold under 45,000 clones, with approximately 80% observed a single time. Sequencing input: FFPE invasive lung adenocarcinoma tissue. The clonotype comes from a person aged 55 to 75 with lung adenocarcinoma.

This chain's CDR3 is CASSSSGRHIGTQYF. Here the CDR3 DNA reads TGTGCCAGCAGTTCCTCAGGGCGTCATATAGGGACGCAGTATTTT. This chain uses TRBV27 with TRBJ2-3; weak D call: TRBD1 (5 bases). This CDR3 region has 15 residues. Trimming pared 4 bases from V and 9 bases from J, leaving 20 bases between. In germline, CDR1 is MNHEY, CDR2 SMNVEV (reference sequence).